This TCR beta chain was recovered during a study of vaccination effects on CD4 cells after COVID-19. Study observations and caveats: Both infection-induced and vaccine-induced clones contracted markedly at late post-vaccination timepoints.

On this clone itself: Its antigen is unknown.

Sequencing used immunoSEQ multiplex PCR; TCRdb keeps in-frame clones, though not all of them. Of about 47,000 clones listed, roughly 76% are singletons. On roughly day 9 of culture, CD4+ T cells were separated out. Source: CD4+ T cells from PBMCs cultured without peptide, taken before COVID-19 vaccination. The receptor comes from a human donor who had a prior SARS-CoV-2 infection.

The CDR3 spells CASSVGSELRANEKLFF. As DNA, the CDR3 is TGTGCCAGCAGCGTAGGGTCCGAGCTTCGGGCTAATGAAAAACTGTTTTTT. This rearrangement joins TRBV9 to TRBJ1-4; D is undetermined. Germline CDR1 is SGDLS and CDR2 is YYNGEE. Trimming cost V 0 bases and J 3 bases, with 15 bases left between them. The CDR3 is made up of 17 amino acids.